Listed here are 28 T cell receptor beta chains from one sample, sequenced in a study of Graves' ophthalmopathy and Graves' hyperthyroidism (dated by TCRdb to about 2018). This sample was sequenced with an Illumina HiSeq 2000. TCR beta CDR3 regions were amplified from RNA transcripts for repertoire sequencing. A first-round RT-PCR used HTBI primers with the Qiagen OneStep RT-PCR kit, followed by a second-round multiplex PCR, size selection and purification. The public reads were reanalyzed by TCRdb: fastp trimming at Q25, MiXCR alignment, in-frame beta chains only. Entries are consolidated by CDR3 protein sequence, retaining the most common genes and DNA. Recorded for this sample are more than 150,000 distinct CDR3 sequences; roughly two fifths of them occurred a single time. Jointly, the top ten make up approximately 5.5% of the sample. The sample consisted of peripheral blood. These receptors all come from a woman in her thirties or forties with Graves' ophthalmopathy. Donor details come from another sample of the same person, matched by shared clones.

The rearrangement links TRBV12-3 or TRBV12-4 to TRBJ2-2; 13 bases align to TRBD2. CDR3 length equals 15 residues. The V segment lost 5 bases and the J segment 7 bases; nucleotides outside the gene matches: 4. The CDR3 loop reads CASSRLAGGGGELFF. The CDR3, as DNA: TGTGCCAGCAGTCGACTAGCGGGAGGTGGCGGGGAGCTGTTTTTT.

At least ten counts were recorded for this clonotype. The chain couples TRBV11-3 to TRBJ1-2; weak D call: TRBD1 (5 bases). Trimming pared 1 base from V and 5 bases from J, leaving 20 bases between. The germline V gene encodes CDR1 SGHNT and CDR2 YENEEA. The CDR3 is 17 residues long. This CDR3 is CASSLVRSGARRYGYTF. CDR3 DNA: TGTGCCAGCAGCTTAGTACGGTCTGGGGCGCGTCGGTATGGCTACACCTTC.

V is TRBV12-3 or TRBV12-4 and J is TRBJ2-7; 12 bases are shared with TRBD2. V shed 7 bases and J 4 bases; nucleotides not matched to a gene: 5. This CDR3 contains 14 residues. DNA of the CDR3: TGTGCCAGCAATCTAGCGGGAGGGAAATACGAGCAGTACTTC. Residues: CASNLAGGKYEQYF.

This clonotype has at least ten counts. The genes are TRBV2 and TRBJ2-5; D call uncertain. Trimming pared 7 bases from V and 5 bases from J, leaving 8 bases between. Germline CDR1 SNHLY, CDR2 FYNNEI. The CDR3 is 11 residues long. DNA of the CDR3: TGTGCCAGCATTCTGTCTGAGACCCAGTACTTC. Residues: CASILSETQYF.

The CDR3 is CASSPSEGVVETQYF. CDR3 nucleotides: TGTGCCAGCAGTCCCAGCGAGGGGGTGGTGGAGACCCAGTACTTC. The J gene is TRBJ2-5, the V gene TRBV6-1; a weak D match, TRBD1 (6 bases). Trimming stripped 5 bases from V and 5 bases from J, with 18 bases between. Germline V gene sequence: CDR1 MNHNS, CDR2 SASEGT. This CDR3 comprises 15 residues.

This clonotype was detected only a few times. The chain has TRBV7-8 and TRBJ1-1, with 7 bases matching TRBD1. This CDR3 region has 17 residues. Germline trimming cut 1 base from V and 0 bases from J; bases unmatched to any gene: 8. CDR1 and CDR2 from the germline V gene are SGHVS and FQNEAQ. This CDR3 reads CASSLEPGGFMNTEAFF. DNA for the CDR3: TGTGCCAGCAGCTTAGAACCAGGGGGTTTCATGAACACTGAAGCTTTCTTT.

This clonotype was seen at least ten times. This chain links TRBV4-1 with TRBJ1-1; the D is unclear. V shed 1 base and J shed 11 bases, with 20 bases lying between them. This CDR3 is built from 15 residues. Germline CDR1 and CDR2: MGHRA and YSYEKL. The CDR3 region has the DNA TGCGCCAGCAGCCAAGTGGAGGGCCTCGCCTCCCACGCTTTCTTT. Its translation: CASSQVEGLASHAFF.

The V gene is TRBV7-3, the J gene TRBJ2-5, with TRBD2 matching over 7 bases. The germline gives CDR1 SGHTA, CDR2 FQGTGA. This CDR3 has 15 residues. V dropped 5 bases and J dropped 5; count of bases not matched to a gene: 11. The CDR3 here is CASSDLAEPGETQYF. DNA of the CDR3: TGTGCCAGCAGCGACCTAGCGGAACCCGGGGAGACCCAGTACTTC.

This rearrangement joins TRBV12-3 or TRBV12-4 to TRBJ1-6, with 8 bases lining up with TRBD1. J gave up 9 bases and V 2 bases, and 9 bases lay outside the gene matches. This CDR3 spans 16 amino acids. CDR3 in amino acids: CASSLRQGTEGSPLHF. The CDR3 DNA sequence: TGTGCCAGCAGTTTAAGACAGGGGACCGAGGGTTCACCCCTCCACTTT.

The V call is TRBV7-3, the J call TRBJ2-5, with D possibly TRBD2 on 6 matching bases. The CDR3 runs 15 residues. With 4 bases removed from V and 1 base from J, the gap between germline ends came to 13 bases. From germline, CDR1 is SGHTA and CDR2 FQGTGA. CDR3 DNA sequence: TGTGCCAGCAGCTCGACTGGGGGGATCCAAGAGACCCAGTACTTC. This codes for CASSSTGGIQETQYF.

This chain uses TRBV6-1 with TRBJ1-1, with D unclear. Germline V gene lookup returns CDR1 MNHNS and CDR2 SASEGT. V lost 5 bases and J lost 1, with 11 bases in between. The CDR3 is 14 residues long. The CDR3 loop is CASSLDAQNTEAFF. The CDR3 DNA follows: TGTGCCAGCAGTCTAGACGCACAGAACACTGAAGCTTTCTTT.

This clonotype showed up many times. The gene calls are TRBV4-3 and TRBJ1-2, with D unresolved. The CDR3 length is 15 residues. Per germline, CDR1 LGHNA and CDR2 YSLEER. V lost 0 bases and J 2 bases, leaving 10 bases between the germline ends. The CDR3 sequence: CASSQDYAGNYGYTF. DNA of the CDR3: TGCGCCAGCAGCCAAGATTATGCAGGAAACTATGGCTACACCTTC.

This clonotype has at least ten counts. The rearrangement joins TRBV28 to TRBJ1-3; weak D call: TRBD1 (5 bases). CDR3 length: 15 residues. Trimming took off 6 bases at V and 1 base at J, with 13 bases between the two ends. In germline, CDR1 is MDHEN, CDR2 SYDVKM. Here the CDR3 reads CASSLPGASGNTIYF. DNA of the CDR3: TGTGCCAGCAGCCTCCCCGGGGCATCTGGAAACACCATATATTTT.

The chain combines TRBV12-3 or TRBV12-4 with TRBJ2-2, with 8 bases matching TRBD1. The CDR3 has 15 residues. Germline trimming cut 6 bases from V and 3 bases from J; bases unmatched to any gene: 6. The CDR3 loop reads CASSSDRVYTGELFF. The CDR3 DNA sequence: TGTGCCAGCAGCTCGGACAGGGTGTACACCGGGGAGCTGTTTTTT.

The table lists this clonotype with many counts. The chain joins TRBV7-9 to TRBJ2-5; no reliable D call. Per the germline V gene, CDR1 is SEHNR and CDR2 is FQNEAQ (reference sequence). This CDR3 has 11 amino acids. The V gene lost 6 bases and the J gene lost 5 bases, with 7 bases spanning the gap. The CDR3 sequence: CASSPLETQYF. DNA of the CDR3: TGTGCCAGCAGTCCCCTGGAGACCCAGTACTTC.

This clonotype has at least ten counts. The rearrangement links TRBV2 to TRBJ1-2; no definite D call. V shed 8 bases and J shed 4 bases, with 17 bases lying between them. Germline V CDR1 and CDR2: SNHLY, FYNNEI. The CDR3 runs 14 residues. CDR3 DNA: TGTGCCAGCGTACGAGACACCCAATCCTATGGCTACACCTTC. It translates to CASVRDTQSYGYTF.

The chain uses TRBV10-3 and TRBJ1-2; no definite D call. The CDR3 loop spans 11 amino acids. V was pared by 11 bases and J by 6 bases, with 13 bases between. Germline CDR1 is ENHRY and CDR2 is SYGVKD. The CDR3 sequence: CAVGGNDGYTF. DNA of the CDR3: TGTGCCGTCGGTGGGAACGATGGCTACACCTTC.

This clonotype has ten or more counts. This chain connects TRBV27 to TRBJ2-7, with D possibly TRBD2 on 6 matching bases. V was cut by 3 bases and J by 0 bases, with 9 bases left in between. The CDR3 loop spans 14 amino acids. Germline V gene sequence: CDR1 MNHEY, CDR2 SMNVEV (reference sequence). The CDR3 DNA is TGTGCCAGCAGTTTCCGGGAGAGCTCCTACGAGCAGTACTTC. As protein: CASSFRESSYEQYF.

This clonotype showed up many times. V gene TRBV6-1 combines with J gene TRBJ1-3; D possibly corresponds to TRBD1 (5 bases). The CDR3 length is 12 residues. Germline V gene data show CDR1 as MNHNS and CDR2 as SASEGT. V lost 4 bases to trimming and J lost 4 bases, with 5 bases between them. The CDR3 DNA follows: TGTGCCAGCAGTGGACAGGGAAACACCATATATTTT. It specifies CASSGQGNTIYF.

In its sample, this clonotype was seen many times. This CDR3 is CASSIGFAGAALSGYTF. In DNA, the CDR3 is TGTGCCAGTAGTATCGGTTTCGCGGGGGCCGCACTGAGTGGCTACACCTTC. The rearrangement uses TRBV19 and TRBJ1-2; tentatively, D is TRBD1 (6 bases). CDR3 length: 17 residues. Germline values: CDR1 LNHDA, CDR2 SQIVND (reference sequence). V lost 3 bases and J lost 7, with 24 bases in between.

This clonotype was counted at least ten times. The chain carries TRBV28 and TRBJ1-1; D not resolved. This CDR3 spans 15 amino acids. The germline CDR1 and CDR2 sequences are MDHEN and SYDVKM. Trimming stripped 3 bases from V and 1 base from J, with 12 bases between. DNA for the CDR3: TGTGCCAGCAGTTTTTATCAGACAACGAACACTGAAGCTTTCTTT. It codes for CASSFYQTTNTEAFF.

This clonotype was counted ten times or more. This rearrangement joins TRBV25-1 to TRBJ1-2; 8 bases match TRBD1. Germline trimming cut 4 bases from V and 0 bases from J; bases unmatched to any gene: 4. CDR3 size: 15 residues. The germline gives CDR1 MGHDK, CDR2 SYGVNS. The CDR3: CASSGGTGANYGYTF. CDR3 sequence (DNA): TGTGCCAGCAGTGGGGGGACAGGCGCTAACTATGGCTACACCTTC.

This clonotype has more than one count but fewer than ten. This chain connects TRBV12-3 or TRBV12-4 to TRBJ2-7, with TRBD2 as a possible D gene (6 bases). The CDR3 extends over 14 amino acids. Trimming stripped 6 bases from V and 2 bases from J, with 14 bases between. The CDR3 protein is CASSSSAGTYEQYF. In DNA, the CDR3 is TGTGCCAGCAGCTCTTCAGCGGGTACCTACGAGCAGTACTTC.

This clonotype was recorded many times. The chain employs TRBV28 and TRBJ1-5; tentative D call: TRBD1 (6 bases). Trimming shortened V by 3 bases and J by 2 bases, and 11 bases separated the two germline ends. The CDR3 is made up of 15 amino acids. Germline CDR1 MDHEN, CDR2 SYDVKM. DNA of the CDR3: TGTGCCAGCAGTTTCAGGGGTTCGGGCAATCAGCCCCAGCATTTT. Translation: CASSFRGSGNQPQHF.

This clonotype was found many times. The chain couples TRBV3-1 to TRBJ1-6; D is ambiguous. This CDR3 comprises 14 residues. With 7 bases removed from V and 9 bases from J, the gap between germline ends came to 16 bases. Germline CDR1 LGHDT, CDR2 YNNKEL (reference sequence). CDR3 in amino acids: CASTPGGLGSPLHF. The CDR3 DNA sequence: TGTGCCAGCACCCCCGGAGGCCTGGGTTCACCCCTCCACTTT.

This clonotype was recorded at least ten times. In nucleotides, the CDR3 is TGCAGTGCTAGAGGGGCCGGGACTAGCGGGAACGAGCAGTACTTC. Its translation: CSARGAGTSGNEQYF. The chain combines TRBV20-1 with TRBJ2-7, with 13 bases identical to TRBD2. V lost 1 base, J lost 5 bases, and 5 bases stayed unmatched. The CDR3 is 15 amino acids. Germline V gene sequence: CDR1 DFQATT, CDR2 SNEGSKA (reference sequence).

The J gene is TRBJ2-2, the V gene TRBV2; D remains unclear. CDR3 length: 16 residues. Trimming stripped 3 bases from V and 5 bases from J, with 16 bases between. Germline V lookup: CDR1 SNHLY, CDR2 FYNNEI. Here the CDR3 reads CASSEFTVARTGELFF. In DNA, the CDR3 is TGTGCCAGCAGTGAGTTCACAGTCGCACGTACCGGGGAGCTGTTTTTT.

The sample holds many counts of this clonotype. The V call is TRBV7-6, the J call TRBJ1-2, with D hard to call. CDR1 and CDR2 (germline): SGHVS, FNYEAQ. The CDR3 length is 16 residues. V dropped 4 bases and J dropped 2 bases, with 17 bases sitting between them. In DNA, the CDR3 is TGTGCCAGCAGCTCGGCCCTTGGACCCGGCAACTATGGCTACACCTTC. This codes for CASSSALGPGNYGYTF.